The rows below give T cell receptor beta chains drawn from one sample of a study of T cell repertoires in cytomegalovirus infection. No antigen has been identified for these receptors. TCRdb redid the calling of the reads with MiXCR, one entry per CDR3 protein. The sample contains under 300,000 distinct CDR3 sequences, 20% to 25% of which appear only once. The material was cultured PBMCs, obtained from culture after CMV antigen stimulation. Every receptor here comes from a human donor in good health (CMV status not recorded). Some clones in this sample may be carry-over from other donors' samples. Each CDR3 is given with its conserved first and last residue. D genes are given only for firm matches.

v_gene	d_gene	j_gene	CDR3aa
TRBV30	NA	TRBJ2-2	CAWILRLTATGELFF
TRBV7-2	NA	TRBJ1-2	CASSLASRELRGYTF
TRBV24-1	NA	TRBJ2-3	CATSDPGSNLADTQYF
TRBV7-9	NA	TRBJ2-1	CASSLSTEQFF
TRBV4-3	NA	TRBJ2-5	CASSQDLQPNGETQYF
TRBV6-2/TRBV6-3	NA	TRBJ2-7	CASSLPGAPGSEQYF
TRBV30	NA	TRBJ1-1	CACTHFMNTEAFF
TRBV28	TRBD1	TRBJ1-5	CASSQGGEVRTQEPQHF
TRBV12-3/TRBV12-4	TRBD2	TRBJ2-2	CASSPTSGRGNTGELFF
TRBV6-5	NA	TRBJ1-6	CASSYSGGGRSYNSPLHF
TRBV7-8	NA	TRBJ2-7	CASSLGDRNYEQYF
TRBV10-3	TRBD2	TRBJ2-1	CAISLVGTSGMNEQFF
TRBV12-3/TRBV12-4	TRBD1	TRBJ2-5	CASSPITGTGEETQYF
TRBV19	NA	TRBJ2-7	CASSIGWSYEQYF
TRBV6-5	NA	TRBJ2-5	CASSSPAGETQYF
TRBV6-2/TRBV6-3	NA	TRBJ2-2	CASSYRRTLGELFF
TRBV7-2	NA	TRBJ1-5	CASSSQDQPQHF
TRBV7-6	TRBD2	TRBJ2-5	CASSLLAGVPETQYF
TRBV7-8	NA	TRBJ1-5	CASSLDFPQPQHF
TRBV4-1	TRBD2	TRBJ2-5	CASSQDLTGGKETQYF
TRBV6-6	TRBD1	TRBJ1-5	CASSNPGQGLTHQPQHF
TRBV27	NA	TRBJ2-5	CASSSLSVTGETQYF
TRBV4-1	TRBD1	TRBJ1-1	CASSPRITGVTEAFF
TRBV7-2	NA	TRBJ2-3	CASSLPPEGTDTQYF
TRBV7-9	TRBD1	TRBJ1-1	CASSSQTGGEAYF
TRBV12-3/TRBV12-4	TRBD1	TRBJ1-6	CASTTTGGISPLHF
TRBV19	NA	TRBJ1-5	CASSNRDLVSNQPQHF
TRBV27	TRBD2	TRBJ2-7	CASSRTSSYEQYF
TRBV5-5	NA	TRBJ1-2	CASSSQQGNYGYTF
TRBV27	NA	TRBJ2-2	CASNLGTRHQIFTGELFF
TRBV5-4	TRBD1	TRBJ1-1	CASSLGGTGEAFF
TRBV5-5	TRBD2	TRBJ2-1	CASSLTSGRAHEQFF
TRBV6-1	TRBD1	TRBJ1-3	CASRDRESGNTIYF
TRBV7-2	TRBD2	TRBJ2-2	CASSSRGGIGLAGDQTGELFF
TRBV7-9	TRBD2	TRBJ2-1	CASSFGLASDEQFF
TRBV10-3	NA	TRBJ2-2	CAISEPNTGELFF
TRBV28	NA	TRBJ1-2	CASRPPDRIIYGYTF
TRBV7-9	TRBD2	TRBJ2-3	CASRAGASLVPDTQYF
TRBV6-2/TRBV6-3	TRBD1	TRBJ1-1	CASSFLTGKMNTEAFF
TRBV2	NA	TRBJ2-2	CASRPREAAGELFF
TRBV6-6	TRBD1	TRBJ1-2	CASGLGQGTPTNYGYTF
TRBV6-2/TRBV6-3	NA	TRBJ2-5	CASSTPGTQYF
TRBV12-5	TRBD1	TRBJ2-5	CASGLDPTGGRETQYF
TRBV9	TRBD1	TRBJ1-3	CASSEGQARNTIYF
TRBV10-1	NA	TRBJ1-3	CASSESSSGNTIYF
TRBV7-8	NA	TRBJ2-2	CASSPELGNGELFF
TRBV12-3/TRBV12-4	NA	TRBJ1-4	CASSLTAINEKLFF